This T cell receptor (beta chain) emerged from a study of lymphopenia after photon versus proton radiotherapy. The study's findings and limits: A bigger post-nadir fall in TCR diversity correlated inversely with survival time in deceased patients. Only patients who died were analyzed for survival; proton advantage is unproven. After lymphocyte nadir, photon-treated repertoires showed oligoclonal expansion, especially CD8+ Temra.

CDR3 length equals 13 residues. V gave up 3 bases and J gave up 4 bases, with 10 bases separating them. CDR1 and CDR2 (germline): MDHEN, SYDVKM. This clone came up a few times. Antigen specificity is unknown. Sequencing used immunoSEQ multiplex PCR; TCRdb keeps in-frame clones, though not all of them. Among 89,000 or so clones, about 86% were seen once, and the ten largest hold approximately 1.3%. The sample consisted of peripheral blood, taken from a patient treated with proton-based radiotherapy. This chain joins TRBV28 and TRBJ2-7; D call uncertain. The source of this sequence is a man between 60 and 75 years old with pancreatic cancer. CDR3 in amino acids: CASSFGSPYEQYF. The CDR3 DNA follows: TGTGCCAGCAGTTTCGGCAGCCCATACGAGCAGTACTTC.